Each of the 14 T cell receptor beta chains below was sequenced from the same sample in a study of cytomegalovirus exposure and HLA in healthy donors. Primers: 60 Vbeta forward and 13 Jbeta reverse. TCRdb's copy holds only in-frame clones and misses some; the assay was immunoSEQ multiplex PCR. The sample carries 130,000 to 150,000 clones, 73% recorded once. Sequenced: PBMCs. These receptors all stem from a human donor in good health.

This clone was seen more than once but under ten times. The gene calls are TRBV19 and TRBJ1-1; TRBD1 matches 7 bases. V trimming: 6 bases; J trimming: 4 bases; junction bases outside the gene matches: 5. Germline CDR1 and CDR2: LNHDA and SQIVND (reference sequence). The CDR3 extends over 13 amino acids. The CDR3: CASSKTGTTEAFF. CDR3 nucleotides: TGTGCCAGTAGCAAGACAGGGACCACTGAAGCTTTCTTT.

This clone was detected only a few times. This chain joins TRBV29-1 and TRBJ1-2; TRBD1 is a possible D gene (6 bases). The germline V gene encodes CDR1 SQVTM and CDR2 ANQGSEA. The germline V and J ends were trimmed by 3 bases and 7 bases, with 6 bases remaining between them. This CDR3 is built from 10 residues. The CDR3 reads CSVETGGYTF. The CDR3, as DNA: TGCAGCGTTGAGACAGGTGGCTACACCTTC.

This clone was seen only a few times. The genes are TRBV6-1 and TRBJ2-5; 14 bases fit TRBD2. V shed 4 bases and J 4 bases; nucleotides not matched to a gene: 8. From germline, CDR1 is MNHNS and CDR2 SASEGT. The CDR3 has 17 residues. The CDR3 sequence is CASSATGLAGGLETQYF. The CDR3 coding sequence is TGTGCCAGCAGTGCCACCGGACTAGCGGGGGGACTAGAGACCCAGTACTTC.

The rearrangement links TRBV4-1 to TRBJ2-4; D gene unclear. The germline CDR1 and CDR2 sequences are MGHRA and YSYEKL. Trimming pared 6 bases from V and 5 bases from J, leaving 8 bases between. This CDR3 has 12 amino acids. This CDR3 reads CASSLDENIQYF. CDR3 DNA sequence: TGCGCCAGCAGTCTAGACGAAAACATTCAGTACTTC.

The chain carries TRBV5-4 and TRBJ2-7; TRBD1 matches 10 bases. Germline CDR1 reads SGHNT; CDR2 reads YYREEE (reference sequence). This CDR3 contains 13 residues. V shed 9 bases and J 0 bases; nucleotides not matched to a gene: 3. CDR3 nucleotide sequence: TGTGCCACCCGGGACAGGGGCTCCTACGAGCAGTACTTC. This translates into CATRDRGSYEQYF.

The chain is built from TRBV9 and TRBJ2-5; TRBD1 might be the D (5 bases). V dropped 1 base and J dropped 5 bases, with 18 bases sitting between them. Germline loops: CDR1 SGDLS, CDR2 YYNGEE. This CDR3 is 16 amino acids long. The CDR3 loop is CASSVRPTGARETQYF. CDR3 in DNA: TGTGCCAGCAGCGTAAGGCCCACAGGTGCCAGGGAGACCCAGTACTTC.

The sample holds one count of this clone. V gene TRBV14 combines with J gene TRBJ2-7; the D is unclear. Trimming shortened V by 1 base and J by 2 bases, and 9 bases separated the two germline ends. This CDR3 region has 14 residues. Germline V gives CDR1 SGHDN, CDR2 FVKESK. As DNA, the CDR3 is TGTGCCAGCAGCCAAGCCCCGTATCCCTACGAGCAGTACTTC. Amino acid sequence: CASSQAPYPYEQYF.

CDR3 sequence: CSVDYLQEQYF. The DNA of the CDR3 is TGCAGCGTTGACTACCTCCAAGAGCAGTACTTC. The genes are TRBV29-1 and TRBJ2-5; D remains ambiguous. This CDR3 is 11 amino acids long. CDR1 is SQVTM, CDR2 ANQGSEA, per germline. Trimming pared 3 bases from V and 11 bases from J, leaving 13 bases between.

This chain joins TRBV5-1 and TRBJ2-7, with 10 bases matching TRBD1. This CDR3 contains 14 residues. Germline V gene data show CDR1 as SGHRS and CDR2 as YFSETQ. The V and J ends lost 4 bases and 3 bases, in that order; junction bases with no gene match: 4. The CDR3 nucleotides are TGCGCCAGCAGCAATAGGACAGGGGGCTACGAGCAGTACTTC. Translated, it gives CASSNRTGGYEQYF.

The chain couples TRBV5-1 to TRBJ1-5; possible D gene TRBD1, 6 bases. The V end was cut by 1 base, the J end by 1 base, with 12 bases between. This CDR3 spans 16 amino acids. The germline V gene encodes CDR1 SGHRS and CDR2 YFSETQ. This CDR3 is CASSLLQGKSNQPQHF. The CDR3 region has the DNA TGCGCCAGCAGCTTGCTACAGGGAAAGAGCAATCAGCCCCAGCATTTT.

The chain has TRBV15 and TRBJ1-5; possible D gene TRBD1, 5 bases. This CDR3 contains 13 residues. Germline V gene lookup returns CDR1 LNHNV and CDR2 YYDKDF (reference sequence). Trimming took 8 bases from V and 0 from J, leaving 8 bases between them. As DNA, the CDR3 is TGTGCCACCGACAGTTCTAGCAATCAGCCCCAGCATTTT. Its protein is CATDSSSNQPQHF.

V usage is TRBV7-8 and J usage is TRBJ2-2, with D unclear. V was trimmed by 3 bases and J by 1 base, leaving 12 bases between them. CDR1 is SGHVS and CDR2 is FQNEAQ in the germline V gene. This CDR3 region has 16 residues. CDR3 bases: TGTGCCAGCAGCTTTCTTCGACAACTGAACACCGGGGAGCTGTTTTTT. This encodes CASSFLRQLNTGELFF.

The chain links TRBV6-4 to TRBJ2-1, with 7 bases that match TRBD1. The germline V gene has CDR1 MRHNA and CDR2 SNTAGT. V lost 2 bases to trimming and J lost 7 bases; unmatched junction nucleotides: 2. This CDR3 has 13 amino acids. CDR3 residues: CASSDPQGNEQFF. The DNA for the CDR3 is TGTGCCAGCAGTGACCCACAGGGGAATGAGCAGTTCTTC.

The chain is built from TRBV27 and TRBJ1-1; 10 bases map to TRBD1. From germline, CDR1 is MNHEY and CDR2 SMNVEV (reference sequence). V dropped 2 bases and J dropped 11; count of bases not matched to a gene: 8. The length of the CDR3 is 14 residues. This CDR3 reads CASSLGTGAGGAFF. The DNA for the CDR3 is TGTGCCAGCAGTTTAGGGACAGGGGCCGGCGGGGCTTTCTTT.